One sample yielded the 20 T cell receptor beta chains listed below, sequenced in a study of response to subunit inactivated influenza vaccine. TCRdb called the RT-PCR reads again in MiXCR, with one record for every CDR3 protein. The sample lists 800,000 to 1,000,000 distinct CDR3 sequences; around 20% were seen once. The material was PBMCs from blood, obtained 5 days after vaccination. Every receptor here comes from a man aged 45-65 years who received an inactivated influenza vaccine.

The chain recombines TRBV7-2 with TRBJ2-7; 10 nucleotides line up with TRBD1. J lost 4 bases, V lost 5 bases, and 11 bases had no gene match. Germline V gene data show CDR1 as SGHTA and CDR2 as FQGNSA. The CDR3 is 16 residues long. CDR3 nucleotides: TGTGCCAGCAGCCCGGGGCCCGGGACAGGGGAGTACGAGCAGTACTTC. Residues: CASSPGPGTGEYEQYF.

This chain joins TRBV12-3 or TRBV12-4 and TRBJ1-5; possibly TRBD1 for D (5 bases). The CDR3 sequence is 14 residues long. Deletions cut 5 bases from V and 6 bases from J, with 14 bases between. CDR3 sequence (DNA): TGTGCCAGCAGTCCCAGGGAGGGTTCTCAGCCCCAGCATTTT. Protein: CASSPREGSQPQHF.

This clonotype has a count of ten or more. The J gene is TRBJ2-5, the V gene TRBV15; TRBD1 is a possible D gene (7 bases). The V and J ends lost 0 bases and 2 bases respectively, with 13 bases between them. This CDR3 contains 16 residues. The germline V gene has CDR1 LNHNV and CDR2 YYDKDF (reference sequence). CDR3 loop: CATSRDRGTAQETQYF. The CDR3 DNA is TGTGCCACCAGCAGAGACCGCGGGACAGCTCAAGAGACCCAGTACTTC.

This clonotype has only a few counts. CDR3 in amino acids: CASSQEAGSTEAFF. CDR3 DNA sequence: TGCGCCAGCAGCCAAGAGGCAGGGAGCACTGAAGCTTTCTTT. J is TRBJ1-1 and V is TRBV4-1, with D possibly TRBD1 on 5 matching bases. Germline CDR1 reads MGHRA; CDR2 reads YSYEKL. V gave up 0 bases and J gave up 4 bases, with 9 bases separating them. The CDR3 totals 14 residues.

This clonotype has ten or more counts. The genes are TRBV29-1 and TRBJ2-3, with a weak D call TRBD2 (6 bases). V was clipped by 4 bases and J by 0 bases, with 8 bases between them. This CDR3 is 13 amino acids long. Germline V gene lookup returns CDR1 SQVTM and CDR2 ANQGSEA. CDR3 sequence (DNA): TGCAGCGTTGCGGGAGAGAGCACAGATACGCAGTATTTT. Encoded protein: CSVAGESTDTQYF.

CDR3 nucleotide sequence: TGTGCCAGCAGCTTTCGGACAGGGGGCGGGTACGAGCAGTACTTC. Protein sequence: CASSFRTGGGYEQYF. The chain carries TRBV5-6 and TRBJ2-7; 11 bases match TRBD1. Germline V gives CDR1 SGHDT, CDR2 YYEEEE. The CDR3 covers 15 residues. Germline trimming cut 2 bases from V and 4 bases from J; bases unmatched to any gene: 5.

This clonotype was observed a handful of times. This sequence joins TRBV7-3 and TRBJ2-3; maybe TRBD2 (5 bases). The CDR3 runs 14 residues. Germline assignment: CDR1 SGHTA and CDR2 FQGTGA. The V and J ends lost 5 bases and 4 bases respectively, with 13 bases between them. CDR3 nucleotide sequence: TGTGCCAGCAGCCCCACGGGCGGGTCAGATACGCAGTATTTT. This codes for CASSPTGGSDTQYF.

In this sample, this clonotype turned up many times. The chain links TRBV7-3 to TRBJ2-1; TRBD1 matches 7 bases. The junction had 8 bases not matched to a gene; V was cut back by 3 bases and J by 9 bases. The CDR3 length is 14 residues. The V gene's germline CDR1 is SGHTA and CDR2 FQGTGA. CDR3 residues: CASSFQGGSPEQFF. CDR3 DNA: TGTGCCAGCAGCTTTCAAGGGGGCTCGCCTGAGCAGTTCTTC.

The rearrangement links TRBV20-1 to TRBJ2-2; no firm D call. The CDR3 runs to 14 residues. V lost 0 bases to trimming and J lost 5 bases, with 10 bases between them. Germline V CDR1 and CDR2: DFQATT, SNEGSKA (reference sequence). CDR3 in DNA: TGCAGTGCTAGAGATCGGCATGCAACCGGGGAGCTGTTTTTT. It specifies CSARDRHATGELFF.

This clonotype has more than one count but fewer than ten. The gene calls are TRBV10-3 and TRBJ1-2; D is unresolved. The CDR3 totals 15 residues. V was cut by 0 bases and J by 8 bases, with 16 bases left in between. Germline CDR1 and CDR2: ENHRY and SYGVKD. CDR3 sequence (DNA): TGTGCCATCAGTGAGTCGAACAGAGTAACTGAGGGCTACACCTTC. This encodes CAISESNRVTEGYTF.

The genes are TRBV7-9 and TRBJ1-2, with D possibly matching TRBD1 (6 bases). Germline V CDR1 and CDR2: SEHNR, FQNEAQ (reference sequence). Trimming removed 3 bases from V and 2 bases from J, with 13 bases in between. The CDR3 covers 15 residues. CDR3 sequence (DNA): TGTGCCAGCAGCTTGGGGGCCCCTGGGAACTATGGCTACACCTTC. It is translated as CASSLGAPGNYGYTF.

This clonotype was detected only a few times. V and J are TRBV5-1 and TRBJ2-5; TRBD1 matches 8 bases. Germline V gene data show CDR1 as SGHRS and CDR2 as YFSETQ. CDR3 length equals 15 residues. The V gene end was trimmed by 2 bases and the J gene end by 2 bases; junction bases not matched to a gene: 5. This CDR3 is CASSLQGDDQETQYF. In DNA form, the CDR3 reads TGCGCCAGCAGCTTACAGGGGGATGATCAAGAGACCCAGTACTTC.

This clonotype was observed a handful of times. J is TRBJ2-1 and V is TRBV5-1; D may be TRBD2 (6 bases). The V gene's germline CDR1 is SGHRS and CDR2 YFSETQ. This CDR3 is 14 amino acids long. Deletions cut 7 bases from V and 7 bases from J, with 18 bases between. The CDR3 loop reads CASGVTGSTNEQFF. In DNA, the CDR3 is TGCGCCAGCGGAGTTACCGGGAGTACGAATGAGCAGTTCTTC.

This clonotype appeared a few times. This chain uses TRBV20-1 with TRBJ1-1, with 10 bases aligning to TRBD1. The CDR3 sequence is 15 residues long. With 3 bases clipped from V and 2 bases from J, the junction kept 6 bases outside the gene matches. CDR1 and CDR2 from the germline V gene are DFQATT and SNEGSKA (reference sequence). The DNA for the CDR3 is TGCAGTGCTAGGGGACAGGGGAATAGTAACACTGAAGCTTTCTTT. Protein: CSARGQGNSNTEAFF.

This clonotype occurred a few times. The genes are TRBV29-1 and TRBJ2-1; TRBD2 matches 13 bases. The junction had 10 bases not matched to a gene; V was cut back by 7 bases and J by 4 bases. This CDR3 has 16 amino acids. CDR1 and CDR2 (germline): SQVTM, ANQGSEA. CDR3 sequence reads: CSGVGLAGVPYNEQFF. DNA of the CDR3: TGCAGCGGCGTCGGACTAGCGGGAGTCCCATACAATGAGCAGTTCTTC.

This chain uses TRBV11-1 with TRBJ2-2, with a possible D match to TRBD1 (5 bases). The CDR3 is 15 residues long. Per germline, CDR1 SGHAT and CDR2 FQDESV (reference sequence). Trimming pared 0 bases from V and 7 bases from J, leaving 12 bases between. CDR3 sequence: CASSLAGVVDGELFF. As DNA, the CDR3 is TGTGCCAGCAGCTTAGCAGGGGTCGTGGACGGGGAGCTGTTTTTT. Filled out from reference TRBV11-1 and TRBJ2-2, the complete variable domain reads EAEVAQSPRYKITEKSQAVAFWCDPISGHATLYWYRQILGQGPELLVQFQDESVVDDSQLPKDRFSAERLKGVDSTLKIQPAELGDSAMYLCASSLAGVVDGELFFGEGSRLTVL.

V usage is TRBV11-2 and J usage is TRBJ2-2; unclear D gene. V lost 2 bases to trimming and J lost 1 base, with 5 bases between them. CDR1 is SGHAT, CDR2 FQNNGV, per germline. The CDR3 is 14 amino acids. Written as DNA, the CDR3 is TGTGCCAGCAGCTTATTGTGGAACACCGGGGAGCTGTTTTTT. This codes for CASSLLWNTGELFF.

The rearrangement links TRBV11-2 to TRBJ2-2, with 8 bases identical to TRBD2. V lost 7 bases and J lost 6; bases outside the gene matches: 7. Germline assignment: CDR1 SGHAT and CDR2 FQNNGV. CDR3 length: 14 amino acids. In DNA form, the CDR3 reads TGTGCCAGCACCCTGGCAGCGGGGGCCGGGGAGCTGTTTTTT. Its protein is CASTLAAGAGELFF.

Only a few counts were recorded for this clonotype. The V and J genes are TRBV19 and TRBJ2-3; D remains ambiguous. The CDR3 runs 13 residues. V dropped 5 bases and J dropped 8 bases, with 14 bases sitting between them. Germline CDR1 is LNHDA and CDR2 is SQIVND (reference sequence). The chain's CDR3 is CASSEVVLGTQYF. The CDR3 coding sequence is TGTGCCAGTAGTGAGGTCGTTCTTGGTACGCAGTATTTT.

The chain uses TRBV15 and TRBJ2-1, with D possibly being TRBD2 (6 bases). Germline lookup yields CDR1 LNHNV and CDR2 YYDKDF (reference sequence). V was pared by 3 bases and J by 7 bases, with 16 bases between. This CDR3 is built from 15 residues. Written as DNA, the CDR3 is TGTGCCACCAGCAGGGGGGTACTAGCTGAAAATGAGCAGTTCTTC. Amino acids: CATSRGVLAENEQFF.